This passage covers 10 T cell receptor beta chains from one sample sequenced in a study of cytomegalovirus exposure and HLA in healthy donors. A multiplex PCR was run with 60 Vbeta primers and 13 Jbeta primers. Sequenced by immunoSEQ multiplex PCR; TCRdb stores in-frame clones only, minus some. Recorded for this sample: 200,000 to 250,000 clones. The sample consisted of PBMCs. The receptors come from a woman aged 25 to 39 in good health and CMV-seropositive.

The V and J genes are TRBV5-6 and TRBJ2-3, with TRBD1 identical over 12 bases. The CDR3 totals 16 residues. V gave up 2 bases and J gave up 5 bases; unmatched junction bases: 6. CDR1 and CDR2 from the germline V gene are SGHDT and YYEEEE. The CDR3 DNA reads TGTGCCAGCAGCTTAGGGACAGGGGGCGCATTAGATACGCAGTATTTT. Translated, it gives CASSLGTGGALDTQYF. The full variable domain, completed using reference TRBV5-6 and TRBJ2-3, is DAGVTQSPTHLIKTRGQQVTLRCSPKSGHDTVSWYQQALGQGPQFIFQYYEEEERQRGNFPDRFSGHQFPNYSSELNVNALLLGDSALYLCASSLGTGGALDTQYFGPGTRLTVL.

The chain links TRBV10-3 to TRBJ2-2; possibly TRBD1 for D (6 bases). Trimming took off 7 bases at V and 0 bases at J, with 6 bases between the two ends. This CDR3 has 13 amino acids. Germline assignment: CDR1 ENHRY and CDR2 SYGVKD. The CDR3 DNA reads TGTGCCATCAAGGGGGCGAACACCGGGGAGCTGTTTTTT. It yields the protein CAIKGANTGELFF.

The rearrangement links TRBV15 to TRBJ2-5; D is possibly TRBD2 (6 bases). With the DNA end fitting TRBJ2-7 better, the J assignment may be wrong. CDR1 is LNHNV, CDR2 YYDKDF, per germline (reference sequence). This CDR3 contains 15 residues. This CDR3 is CATSRDGRTYSEQYF. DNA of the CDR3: TGTGCCACCAGCAGAGATGGGAGGACATACTCCGAGCAGTACTTC.

CDR3 DNA: TGCAGCGTTGGTGAGACAGGGTTGTATGTAGGCACTGAAGCTTTCTTT. It translates to CSVGETGLYVGTEAFF. This rearrangement joins TRBV29-1 to TRBJ1-1, with 7 bases matching TRBD1. Germline V gives CDR1 SQVTM, CDR2 ANQGSEA. Trimming removed 4 bases from V and 4 bases from J; junction bases left unmatched: 15. CDR3 length: 16 residues.

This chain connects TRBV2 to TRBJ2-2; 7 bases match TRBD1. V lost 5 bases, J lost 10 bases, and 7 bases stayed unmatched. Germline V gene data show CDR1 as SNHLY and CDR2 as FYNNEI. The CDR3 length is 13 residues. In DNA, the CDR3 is TGTGCCAGCAGTCCACAGGGGAACGAGGAGCTGTTTTTT. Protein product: CASSPQGNEELFF. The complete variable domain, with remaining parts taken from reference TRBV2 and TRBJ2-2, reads EPEVTQTPSHQVTQMGQEVILRCVPISNHLYFYWYRQILGQKVEFLVSFYNNEISEKSEIFDDQFSVERPDGSNFTLKIRSTKLEDSAMYFCASSPQGNEELFFGEGSRLTVL.

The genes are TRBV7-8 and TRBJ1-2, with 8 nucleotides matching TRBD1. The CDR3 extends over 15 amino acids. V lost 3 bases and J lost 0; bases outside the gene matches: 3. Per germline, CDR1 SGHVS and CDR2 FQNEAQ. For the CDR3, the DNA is TGTGCCAGCAGCTTGGGGACAGGCCCTAACTATGGCTACACCTTC. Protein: CASSLGTGPNYGYTF.

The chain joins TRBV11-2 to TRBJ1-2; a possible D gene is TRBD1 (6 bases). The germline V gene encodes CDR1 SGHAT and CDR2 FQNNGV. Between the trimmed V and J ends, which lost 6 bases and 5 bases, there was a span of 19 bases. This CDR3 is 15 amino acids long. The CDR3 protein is CASSLDSRAVYGYTF. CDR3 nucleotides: TGTGCCAGCAGTCTGGACAGCAGAGCCGTTTATGGCTACACCTTC.

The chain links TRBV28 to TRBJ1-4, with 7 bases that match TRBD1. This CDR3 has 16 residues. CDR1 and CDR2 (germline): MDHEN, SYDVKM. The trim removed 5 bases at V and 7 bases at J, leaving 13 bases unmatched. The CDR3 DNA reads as TGTGCCAGCAGTGCAAGAACAGGGGCATTTAGTGAAAAACTGTTTTTT. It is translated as CASSARTGAFSEKLFF.

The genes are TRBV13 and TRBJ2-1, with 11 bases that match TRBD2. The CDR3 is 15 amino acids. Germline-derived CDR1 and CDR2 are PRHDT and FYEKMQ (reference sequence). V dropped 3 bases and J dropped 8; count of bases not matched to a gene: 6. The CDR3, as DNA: TGTGCCAGCAGCTTCCCTAGCGGGGGGATCTATGAGCAGTTCTTC. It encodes CASSFPSGGIYEQFF.

The CDR3: CASSLARLMNTEAFF. CDR3 sequence (DNA): TGTGCCAGCAGCTTGGCACGACTCATGAACACTGAAGCTTTCTTT. This rearrangement joins TRBV7-9 to TRBJ1-1; D uncertain. The CDR3 has 15 amino acids. Per germline, CDR1 SEHNR and CDR2 FQNEAQ (reference sequence). Trimming pared 3 bases from V and 0 bases from J, leaving 11 bases between.